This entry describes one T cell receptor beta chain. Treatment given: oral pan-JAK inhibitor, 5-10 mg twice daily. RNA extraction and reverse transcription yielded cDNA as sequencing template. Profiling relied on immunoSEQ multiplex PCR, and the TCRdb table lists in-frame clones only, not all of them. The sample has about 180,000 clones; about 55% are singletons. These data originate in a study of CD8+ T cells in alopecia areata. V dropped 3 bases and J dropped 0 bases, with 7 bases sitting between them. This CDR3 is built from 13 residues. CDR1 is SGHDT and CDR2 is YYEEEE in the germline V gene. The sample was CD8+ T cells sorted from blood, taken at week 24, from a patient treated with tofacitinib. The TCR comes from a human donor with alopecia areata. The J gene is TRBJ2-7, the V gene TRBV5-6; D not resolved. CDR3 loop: CASSSSSSYEQYF. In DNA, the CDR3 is TGTGCCAGCAGCTCCTCCAGCTCCTACGAGCAGTACTTC.